This T cell receptor (beta chain) emerged from a study of Ad26.COV2.S vaccination and SARS-CoV-2 variants. The study's findings and limits: Analyses that measured TCR breadth and depth may have underestimated total T cell responses.

Germline CDR1 reads SEHNR; CDR2 reads FQNEAQ (reference sequence). Trimming shortened V by 4 bases and J by 0 bases, and 10 bases separated the two germline ends. This CDR3 region has 16 residues. With regard to this clone: The antigen is not known.

Only in-frame clones appear in the TCRdb table, and some are missing; sequencing was by immunoSEQ multiplex PCR. The table includes 300,000 to 400,000 clones, 70% to 90% detected once. Treatment indicated: over 15 received Ad26.COV2.S at low or high dose, single or two shots; about five received placebo; per-sample allocation not given. Sampling happened 63 days after the first vaccine or placebo injection. This chain uses TRBV7-9 with TRBJ2-6; the D call may be TRBD1 or TRBD2 (5 bases each). The receptor was derived from a person aged 18-65 years who received the Ad26.COV2.S COVID-19 vaccine or a placebo. Material: peripheral blood, obtained in a trial of Ad26.COV2.S vaccine versus placebo. The CDR3 here is CASSSGRSSGANVLTF. CDR3 DNA sequence: TGTGCCAGCAGCTCGGGACGGAGCTCTGGGGCCAACGTCCTGACTTTC.